Given below is one T cell receptor beta chain in context. Some clones are missing from TCRdb's copy, which holds only in-frame ones; the method was immunoSEQ multiplex PCR. The sample has some 320,000 clones; 70% to 90% are singletons. The CDR3 contains 13 residues. Germline assignment: CDR1 MDHEN and CDR2 SYDVKM. The germline V and J ends were trimmed by 10 bases and 0 bases, with 9 bases remaining between them. The data are from a study of blood T cell repertoires in COVID-19. The wider study: Samples representing acute and convalescent COVID-19 were sourced from the United States, Italy and Spain. T cells, B-cell-depleted T cells, or PBMCs provided the cDNA or gDNA that served as material.

The source of this sequence is a woman between 50 and 59 years old who had recovered from COVID-19. The sample was peripheral blood. The gene calls are TRBV28 and TRBJ1-4; D not resolved. Here the CDR3 DNA reads TGTGCCATCCCAGGTCCAACTAATGAAAAACTGTTTTTT. The encoded protein is CAIPGPTNEKLFF.